One sample yielded the 23 T cell receptor beta chains listed below, sequenced in a study of Graves' ophthalmopathy and Graves' hyperthyroidism. Using RNA transcripts, the TCR beta CDR3 regions were amplified. RT-PCR with HTBI primers came first, then second-round multiplex PCR. TCRdb passed the multiplex PCR reads through MiXCR, listing each CDR3 protein once. The repertoire holds almost 750,000 distinct CDR3 sequences, with 40% as singletons. Sample: peripheral blood. These TCRs come from an adult man with Graves' ophthalmopathy.

This clonotype was seen once. The chain combines TRBV7-2 with TRBJ2-7, with 12 bases aligning to TRBD2. Gene TRBJ2-5 matches the end of the DNA better, so the J call may be wrong. The CDR3 has 18 residues. Germline assignment: CDR1 SGHTA and CDR2 FQGNSA. This CDR3 reads CASSSFAVTSGSWETQYF. Here the CDR3 DNA reads TGTGCCAGCAGCTCCTTCGCGGTGACTAGCGGGAGCTGGGAGACCCAGTACTTC.

The J gene is TRBJ1-2, the V gene TRBV20-1, with a weak D call TRBD1 (5 bases). Germline assignment: CDR1 DFQATT and CDR2 SNEGSKA (reference sequence). V dropped 8 bases and J dropped 3 bases, with 13 bases sitting between them. The CDR3 has 12 residues. CDR3 sequence (DNA): TGCAGTATTAATGGGGCTTACTATGGCTACACCTTC. Its protein product is CSINGAYYGYTF.

The chain joins TRBV10-3 to TRBJ1-6; 8 positions match TRBD1. The CDR3 loop spans 16 amino acids. CDR1 ENHRY and CDR2 SYGVKD come from the germline V gene. V gave up 10 bases and J gave up 8 bases; unmatched junction bases: 16. Here the CDR3 DNA reads TGTGCCAGCGAAGCGGACAGGGACGTTAAACATTCACCCCTCCACTTT. It encodes CASEADRDVKHSPLHF.

The chain recombines TRBV5-6 with TRBJ1-5; no definite D call. V gave up 6 bases and J gave up 7 bases, with 5 bases separating them. The CDR3 totals 10 residues. In germline, CDR1 is SGHDT, CDR2 YYEEEE. CDR3 sequence (DNA): TGTGCCAGCAATCACCAGCCCCAGCATTTT. This sequence encodes CASNHQPQHF.

There are a few counts of this clonotype. The chain has TRBV6-5 and TRBJ1-1; D not certain. The V gene lost 8 bases and the J gene lost 1 base, with 11 bases spanning the gap. This CDR3 region has 13 residues. Germline V gene lookup returns CDR1 MNHEY and CDR2 SVGAGI. This chain's CDR3 is CASEGTQNTEAFF. For the CDR3, the DNA is TGTGCCAGCGAAGGTACCCAGAACACTGAAGCTTTCTTT.

The CDR3 DNA reads as TGTGCCAGCAGTCCCTGGGGGTTCACTGAAGCTTTCTTT. It specifies CASSPWGFTEAFF. The genes are TRBV12-3 or TRBV12-4 and TRBJ1-1, with D possibly TRBD1 on 5 matching bases. The CDR3 loop spans 13 amino acids. Deletions cut 5 bases from V and 4 bases from J, with 11 bases between.

In this sample, this clonotype turned up once. A junction boundary mismatches the germline segment, possibly from a read error. V usage is TRBV6-4 and J usage is TRBJ2-2; 12 nucleotides align to TRBD2. CDR1 is MRHNA, CDR2 SNTAGT, per germline. This CDR3 has 15 residues. As DNA, the CDR3 is TGTGCCAGCAGCCGGACTAGCGGGAACACCGGGGAGCTGTCTTGG. It codes for CASSRTSGNTGELSW.

The V call is TRBV7-3, the J call TRBJ2-3, with TRBD2 matching 9 bases. The CDR3 contains 14 residues. Germline V CDR1 and CDR2: SGHTA, FQGTGA. The V and J ends lost 2 bases and 6 bases, in that order; junction bases with no gene match: 3. This CDR3 is CASSLRGLADTQYF. The CDR3 nucleotides are TGTGCCAGCAGCTTACGTGGACTAGCGGATACGCAGTATTTT.

This rearrangement joins TRBV7-9 to TRBJ1-5; D is unresolved. The CDR3 loop spans 14 amino acids. Between the trimmed V and J ends, which lost 6 bases and 5 bases, there was a span of 14 bases. Germline CDR1 reads SEHNR; CDR2 reads FQNEAQ (reference sequence). Here the CDR3 DNA reads TGTGCCAGCAGTTTAACGTTCGGCGATCAGCCCCAGCATTTT. Translating it yields CASSLTFGDQPQHF. Full variable domain (outside the CDR3, taken from reference TRBV7-9 and TRBJ1-5): DTGVSQNPRHKITKRGQNVTFRCDPISEHNRLYWYRQTLGQGPEFLTYFQNEAQLEKSRLLSDRFSAERPKGSFSTLEIQRTEQGDSAMYLCASSLTFGDQPQHFGDGTRLSIL.

CDR3 residues: CASSLGQGIFQPQHF. CDR3 bases: TGTGCCAGCTCACTGGGACAGGGTATCTTCCAGCCCCAGCATTTT. The rearrangement uses TRBV24-1 and TRBJ1-5; 9 bases fit TRBD1. The germline CDR1 and CDR2 sequences are KGHDR and SFDVKD. The CDR3 is made up of 15 amino acids. Losses at the gene ends were 11 bases for V and 7 bases for J; bases not matched to a gene: 14.

The V and J genes are TRBV7-9 and TRBJ2-7; 7 bases fit TRBD1. This CDR3 has 15 amino acids. J lost 3 bases, V lost 4 bases, and 9 bases had no gene match. CDR1 SEHNR and CDR2 FQNEAQ come from the germline V gene (reference sequence). The CDR3 bases are TGTGCCAGCAGCTCGAGACAGGGTACTAGCTACGAGCAGTACTTC. Its translation is CASSSRQGTSYEQYF. Complete variable domain (other parts from reference TRBV7-9 and TRBJ2-7): DTGVSQNPRHKITKRGQNVTFRCDPISEHNRLYWYRQTLGQGPEFLTYFQNEAQLEKSRLLSDRFSAERPKGSFSTLEIQRTEQGDSAMYLCASSSRQGTSYEQYFGPGTRLTVT.

The chain couples TRBV10-3 to TRBJ2-3, with TRBD2 matching 8 bases. V gave up 2 bases and J gave up 0 bases; unmatched junction bases: 4. The CDR3 is 16 residues long. Per germline, CDR1 ENHRY and CDR2 SYGVKD. This CDR3 is CAISEHSGASTDTQYF. The CDR3 DNA sequence: TGTGCCATCAGTGAGCATAGCGGGGCTAGCACAGATACGCAGTATTTT.

This chain joins TRBV10-3 and TRBJ2-7, with TRBD1 as a possible D gene (6 bases). CDR1 is ENHRY and CDR2 is SYGVKD in the germline V gene. The V end lost 10 bases, the J end lost 5 bases, and 21 bases lay between the germline ends. The CDR3 has 14 amino acids. The CDR3 here is CASRKYEGVHEQYF. The CDR3 region has the DNA TGTGCCAGCAGGAAGTACGAGGGGGTGCACGAGCAGTACTTC.

The V and J genes are TRBV6-2 or TRBV6-3 and TRBJ1-6, with a weak D call TRBD1 (6 bases). This CDR3 spans 13 amino acids. Germline V gene sequence: CDR1 MNHEY, CDR2 SVGEGT. V gave up 5 bases and J gave up 10 bases, with 12 bases separating them. In DNA, the CDR3 is TGTGCCAGCAGTGTAGGGGGATCGTCACCCCTCCACTTT. It encodes CASSVGGSSPLHF.

The chain couples TRBV7-2 to TRBJ2-7; possible D gene TRBD1, 5 bases. In germline, CDR1 is SGHTA, CDR2 FQGNSA. The CDR3 sequence is 15 residues long. V lost 7 bases to trimming and J lost 6 bases, with 22 bases between them. CDR3 nucleotide sequence: TGTGCCAGCATCGCGCGTGGCTCTGGGGCCGGCGAGCAGTACTTC. It yields the protein CASIARGSGAGEQYF.

As concerns this clonotype: A much larger clone sits a single nucleotide away, making a read error possible. The V call is TRBV11-2, the J call TRBJ1-1; D is ambiguous. There are 13 residues in the CDR3. Per germline, CDR1 SGHAT and CDR2 FQNNGV. The CDR3 sequence: CASSPTKNTEASF. CDR3 DNA: TGTGCCAGCAGCCCCACAAAGAACACTGAAGCTTCCTTT.

The chain recombines TRBV2 with TRBJ1-5; D is undetermined. V was trimmed by 3 bases and J by 14 bases, leaving 8 bases between them. Germline-derived CDR1 and CDR2 are SNHLY and FYNNEI. The CDR3 has 10 amino acids. CDR3: CASSEAHEHF. CDR3 sequence (DNA): TGTGCCAGCAGTGAGGCCCATGAGCATTTT.

The chain combines TRBV24-1 with TRBJ1-5; 11 positions match TRBD1. There are 15 residues in the CDR3. Germline V gene sequence: CDR1 KGHDR, CDR2 SFDVKD. Trimming removed 12 bases from V and 5 bases from J; junction bases left unmatched: 11. The CDR3 here is CAWSRTGGEDQPQHF. In nucleotides, the CDR3 is TGTGCCTGGAGTCGGACAGGGGGCGAGGATCAGCCCCAGCATTTT.

The rearrangement joins TRBV25-1 to TRBJ1-3, with D uncertain. Germline lookup yields CDR1 MGHDK and CDR2 SYGVNS. The V end was cut by 5 bases, the J end by 0 bases, with 11 bases between. The CDR3 length is 15 residues. CDR3 protein: CASSPRPHSGNTIYF. The CDR3, as DNA: TGTGCCAGCAGTCCCCGGCCCCACTCTGGAAACACCATATATTTT.

The table lists this clonotype with many counts. The V and J genes are TRBV19 and TRBJ2-5; D may correspond to TRBD1 or TRBD2 (5 bases each). Germline CDR1 and CDR2: LNHDA and SQIVND (reference sequence). CDR3 length equals 14 residues. The V gene lost 4 bases and the J gene lost 5 bases, with 14 bases spanning the gap. The CDR3 DNA follows: TGTGCCAGTAGTACCCCGGGACCGAGGGAGACCCAGTACTTC. This translates into CASSTPGPRETQYF.

This clonotype occurred a few times. The chain joins TRBV5-1 to TRBJ2-7; D uncertain. The germline V gene encodes CDR1 SGHRS and CDR2 YFSETQ. CDR3 size: 14 residues. The V and J ends lost 4 bases and 0 bases respectively, with 11 bases between them. In DNA form, the CDR3 reads TGCGCCAGCAGCCAGTTAAAGGCCTCCTACGAGCAGTACTTC. Protein: CASSQLKASYEQYF.

The chain combines TRBV13 with TRBJ1-6; the D gene is possibly TRBD1 (5 bases). Germline CDR1 PRHDT, CDR2 FYEKMQ (reference sequence). V dropped 6 bases and J dropped 7 bases, with 22 bases sitting between them. This CDR3 spans 17 amino acids. In nucleotides, the CDR3 is TGTGCCAGCAGTTTTCCCCCGGGACCCACTCGGAATTCACCCCTCCACTTT. It encodes CASSFPPGPTRNSPLHF.

V usage is TRBV20-1 and J usage is TRBJ1-2; 7 bases are shared with TRBD1. The V segment lost 6 bases and the J segment 6 bases; nucleotides outside the gene matches: 10. The CDR3 contains 13 residues. CDR1 and CDR2 from the germline V gene are DFQATT and SNEGSKA (reference sequence). CDR3 amino acids: CSARDSEMDGYTF. The CDR3 DNA reads TGCAGTGCACGGGACAGTGAGATGGATGGCTACACCTTC.